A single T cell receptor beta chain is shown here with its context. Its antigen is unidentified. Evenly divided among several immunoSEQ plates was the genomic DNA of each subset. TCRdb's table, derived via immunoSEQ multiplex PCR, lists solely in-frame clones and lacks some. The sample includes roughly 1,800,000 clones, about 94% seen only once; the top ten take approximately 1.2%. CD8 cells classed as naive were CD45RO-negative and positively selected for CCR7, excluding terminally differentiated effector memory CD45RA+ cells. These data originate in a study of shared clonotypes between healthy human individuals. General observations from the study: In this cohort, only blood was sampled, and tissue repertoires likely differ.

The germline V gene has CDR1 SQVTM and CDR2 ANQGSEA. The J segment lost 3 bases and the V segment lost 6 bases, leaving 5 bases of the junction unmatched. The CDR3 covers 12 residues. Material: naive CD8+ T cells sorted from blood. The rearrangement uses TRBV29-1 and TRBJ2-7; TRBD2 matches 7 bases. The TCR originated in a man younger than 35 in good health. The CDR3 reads CSVTLANYEQYF. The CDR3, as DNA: TGCAGCGTGACACTAGCGAACTACGAGCAGTACTTC.